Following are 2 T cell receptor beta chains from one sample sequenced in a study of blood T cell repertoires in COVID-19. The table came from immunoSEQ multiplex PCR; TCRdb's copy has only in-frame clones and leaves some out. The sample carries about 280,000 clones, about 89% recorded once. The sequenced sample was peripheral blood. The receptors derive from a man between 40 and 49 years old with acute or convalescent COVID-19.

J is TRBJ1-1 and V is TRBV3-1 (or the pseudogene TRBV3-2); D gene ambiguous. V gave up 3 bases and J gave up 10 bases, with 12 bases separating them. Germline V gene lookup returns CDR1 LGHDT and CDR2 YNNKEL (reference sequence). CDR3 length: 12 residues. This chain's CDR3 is CASSHETNRAFF. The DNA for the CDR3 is TGTGCCAGCAGCCACGAGACTAATCGAGCTTTCTTT.

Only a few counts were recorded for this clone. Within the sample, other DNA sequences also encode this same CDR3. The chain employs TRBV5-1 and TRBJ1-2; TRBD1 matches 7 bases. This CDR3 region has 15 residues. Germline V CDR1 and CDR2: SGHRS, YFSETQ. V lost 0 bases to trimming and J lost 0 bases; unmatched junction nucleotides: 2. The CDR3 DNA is TGCGCCAGCAGCTTGGGCCAGGGGGCTAACTATGGCTACACCTTC. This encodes CASSLGQGANYGYTF.